This T cell receptor (beta chain) was obtained from a study of blood T cell repertoires in COVID-19. Profiled with immunoSEQ multiplex PCR; TCRdb holds only in-frame clones, not every one. The data contain approximately 81,000 clones, around 80% of them singletons. This CDR3 has 13 residues. V lost 5 bases, J lost 6 bases, and 5 bases stayed unmatched. This receptor was obtained from a human donor in a cohort sampled during active COVID-19. Specimen: peripheral blood. This chain links TRBV12-3 or TRBV12-4 with TRBJ1-2; 8 bases agree with TRBD1. CDR3 nucleotides: TGTGCCAGCAGTACAGGGGGGCTCGATGGCTACACCTTC. This codes for CASSTGGLDGYTF.